The 18 T cell receptor beta chains given below trace back to one sample, sequenced in a study of beta chain features in type 1 diabetes. Investigators reverse transcribed all isolated RNA, so they sequenced expressed TCRB transcripts. Here immunoSEQ multiplex PCR was the method, and the copy in TCRdb shows in-frame clones only, minus some. Here the sample spans 350,000 to 450,000 clones, over 12% being singletons. Material: naive CD4+ T cells from blood. The origin of the receptors is a woman under 30 in good health.

V usage is TRBV19 and J usage is TRBJ2-7, with D possibly matching TRBD1 (6 bases). Germline values: CDR1 LNHDA, CDR2 SQIVND (reference sequence). This CDR3 region has 12 residues. The ends were cut back, 4 bases at V and 6 bases at J, with 10 bases in the middle. The chain's CDR3 is CASSNLQGEQYF. DNA of the CDR3: TGTGCCAGTAGTAACTTACAGGGCGAGCAGTACTTC.

This clone was counted once. V and J are TRBV30 and TRBJ1-4; D not resolved. The CDR3 length is 14 residues. Germline V gene data show CDR1 as GTSNPN and CDR2 as SVGIG (reference sequence). V gave up 0 bases and J gave up 5 bases, with 10 bases separating them. In DNA, the CDR3 is TGTGCCTGGAGTGTACGGAGGGCGAATGAAAAACTGTTTTTT. Translating gives CAWSVRRANEKLFF.

This clone has a single count. The V gene is TRBV9, the J gene TRBJ2-5; the match to TRBD1 covers 7 bases. V lost 3 bases, J lost 3 bases, and 5 bases stayed unmatched. This CDR3 spans 14 amino acids. The germline V gene encodes CDR1 SGDLS and CDR2 YYNGEE. CDR3 DNA sequence: TGTGCCAGCAGCGCCGGGACAGCAAAAGAGACCCAGTACTTC. It codes for CASSAGTAKETQYF. The full variable domain, with the rest looked up from reference TRBV9 and TRBJ2-5, is DSGVTQTPKHLITATGQRVTLRCSPRSGDLSVYWYQQSLDQGLQFLIQYYNGEERAKGNILERFSAQQFPDLHSELNLSSLELGDSALYFCASSAGTAKETQYFGPGTRLLVL.

The chain uses TRBV7-2 and TRBJ1-4; 8 bases are shared with TRBD1. There are 14 residues in the CDR3. V gave up 0 bases and J gave up 7 bases; unmatched junction bases: 1. CDR1 is SGHTA, CDR2 FQGNSA, per germline. The CDR3 is CASSLAGQAEKLFF. CDR3 nucleotide sequence: TGTGCCAGCAGCTTAGCGGGACAGGCTGAAAAACTGTTTTTT. The full variable domain, its missing parts supplied by reference TRBV7-2 and TRBJ1-4, is GAGVSQSPSNKVTEKGKDVELRCDPISGHTALYWYRQSLGQGLEFLIYFQGNSAPDKSGLPSDRFSAERTGGSVSTLTIQRTQQEDSAVYLCASSLAGQAEKLFFGSGTQLSVL.

This clone came up a few times. This chain uses TRBV5-1 with TRBJ2-1; 9 nucleotides align to TRBD2. Trimming at V came to 1 base and at J to 7 bases, leaving 9 bases not matched to a gene. This CDR3 comprises 16 residues. CDR1 is SGHRS, CDR2 YFSETQ, per germline. As DNA, the CDR3 is TGCGCCAGCAGCTTGTGGGCGGGAGGGCCCGGGAATGAGCAGTTCTTC. Its protein is CASSLWAGGPGNEQFF.

This clone was picked up a small number of times. V gene TRBV5-5 combines with J gene TRBJ1-1; the match to TRBD1 covers 7 bases. Germline V gene lookup returns CDR1 SGHKS and CDR2 YYEKEE (reference sequence). V dropped 4 bases and J dropped 12; count of bases not matched to a gene: 9. The CDR3 is 12 residues long. CDR3 sequence: CASSVGAGGPFF. CDR3 bases: TGTGCCAGCAGCGTGGGGGCAGGGGGACCTTTCTTT.

The genes are TRBV5-1 and TRBJ1-2; TRBD1 matches at 7 bases. J gave up 6 bases and V 4 bases, and 9 bases lay outside the gene matches. CDR1 and CDR2 (germline): SGHRS, YFSETQ. CDR3 size: 14 residues. The CDR3 protein is CASSRDRDRDGYTF. The CDR3 nucleotides read TGCGCCAGCAGCCGTGACAGGGACCGGGATGGCTACACCTTC.

The V gene is TRBV6-5, the J gene TRBJ1-1; the D is unclear. The CDR3 loop spans 16 amino acids. Germline V gives CDR1 MNHEY, CDR2 SVGAGI. Trimming cost V 0 bases and J 1 base, with 12 bases left between them. The CDR3 bases are TGTGCCAGCAGTTACTCAGGAACAGCCTCGAACACTGAAGCTTTCTTT. Translated: CASSYSGTASNTEAFF.

There are a few counts of this clone. This rearrangement joins TRBV9 to TRBJ2-1; weak D call: TRBD2 (6 bases). The CDR3 is 14 amino acids. The ends were cut back, 3 bases at V and 8 bases at J, with 15 bases in the middle. The germline V gene has CDR1 SGDLS and CDR2 YYNGEE. The CDR3 DNA follows: TGTGCCAGCAGCGCGCGGGAAGGGATCCATGAGCAGTTCTTC. Protein sequence: CASSAREGIHEQFF.

This clone appeared a few times. The rearrangement links TRBV4-2 to TRBJ2-5; possible D gene TRBD2, 5 bases. Germline assignment: CDR1 LGHNA and CDR2 YNFKEQ. Trimming left V 6 bases short and J 1 base short, with 12 bases between. This CDR3 is built from 14 residues. CDR3 coding DNA: TGTGCCAGCAGTGGCCGGGGTGTCCAAGAGACCCAGTACTTC. Protein sequence: CASSGRGVQETQYF.

V and J are TRBV15 and TRBJ1-5; D uncertain. Germline V CDR1 and CDR2: LNHNV, YYDKDF (reference sequence). The CDR3 spans 16 residues. V lost 0 bases, J lost 4 bases, and 13 bases lay in between. Here the CDR3 reads CATSRDLASGNQPQHF. The CDR3 DNA reads as TGTGCCACCAGCAGAGATTTAGCGAGTGGTAATCAGCCCCAGCATTTT.

This clone came up a few times. The rearrangement uses TRBV1 and TRBJ2-7; the D segment call TRBD2 is taken from the table without a DNA check. TRBV1 is a pseudogene locus. CDR3 length: 14 residues. The CDR3 region has the DNA TGCACCAGCAGCCGGGCTAGCGGAGGCTACGAGCAGTACTTC. Its translation is CTSSRASGGYEQYF.

This sequence joins TRBV30 and TRBJ2-2; 7 bases line up with TRBD1. V shed 4 bases and J 6 bases; nucleotides not matched to a gene: 8. Germline V CDR1 and CDR2: GTSNPN, SVGIG (reference sequence). The CDR3 is 14 amino acids. CDR3 DNA sequence: TGTGCCTGGAAGCAGGGGGTCTGGGCCGGGGAGCTGTTTTTT. It specifies CAWKQGVWAGELFF.

This clone showed up just a few times. The rearrangement links TRBV9 to TRBJ2-5; 12 bases are shared with TRBD2. V shed 3 bases, J shed 9 bases, and the junction held 12 bases outside the gene matches. CDR1 is SGDLS, CDR2 YYNGEE, per germline. The CDR3 extends over 16 amino acids. The CDR3, as DNA: TGTGCCAGCAGCGAAGGGACTAGCGGGCCGTACGGGGCCCAGTACTTC. It codes for CASSEGTSGPYGAQYF.

The chain recombines TRBV30 with TRBJ1-4; D is undetermined. The V gene's germline CDR1 is GTSNPN and CDR2 SVGIG (reference sequence). The CDR3 covers 13 residues. Trimming shortened V by 4 bases and J by 4 bases, and 10 bases separated the two germline ends. The CDR3 DNA reads as TGTGCCTGGATGGGCAGGCATAATGAAAAACTGTTTTTT. It specifies CAWMGRHNEKLFF.

This clone was found a few times. This chain links TRBV7-9 with TRBJ1-5; D gene uncertain. Germline V gives CDR1 SEHNR, CDR2 FQNEAQ (reference sequence). The CDR3 runs to 16 residues. The germline V and J ends were trimmed by 1 base and 4 bases, with 14 bases remaining between them. CDR3 sequence: CASSLGEGARNQPQHF. CDR3 sequence (DNA): TGTGCCAGCAGCTTAGGCGAGGGCGCGCGGAATCAGCCCCAGCATTTT. The variable domain in full, completed from reference TRBV7-9 and TRBJ1-5, reads DTGVSQNPRHKITKRGQNVTFRCDPISEHNRLYWYRQTLGQGPEFLTYFQNEAQLEKSRLLSDRFSAERPKGSFSTLEIQRTEQGDSAMYLCASSLGEGARNQPQHFGDGTRLSIL.

This chain joins TRBV6-5 and TRBJ1-4; 10 positions match TRBD1. The CDR3 is 14 amino acids. Germline loops: CDR1 MNHEY, CDR2 SVGAGI. V shed 6 bases, J shed 7 bases, and the junction held 5 bases outside the gene matches. CDR3 loop: CASSQDRGGEKLFF. As DNA, the CDR3 is TGTGCCAGCAGCCAGGACAGGGGGGGTGAAAAACTGTTTTTT.

The table lists this clone with a few counts. The rearrangement joins TRBV4-2 to TRBJ2-7; 9 nucleotides line up with TRBD1. Trimming removed 4 bases from V and 4 bases from J; junction bases left unmatched: 11. Germline CDR1 is LGHNA and CDR2 is YNFKEQ. CDR3 length: 16 residues. The DNA for the CDR3 is TGTGCCAGCAGCCGACGGACAGGGGAAGGGATGTACGAGCAGTACTTC. It specifies CASSRRTGEGMYEQYF.